These T cell receptor beta chains were read from a single sample in a study of technical replicates of blood from a few donors. TCRdb keeps only in-frame clones here, not all; method: immunoSEQ multiplex PCR. The data show about 84,000 clones, with more than 95% seen just once and approximately 0.14% held by the top ten. Sequenced: T cells isolated from PBMCs. These receptors were taken from a human donor in good health. CDR3s include the opening cysteine and the closing phenylalanine or tryptophan. Each record gives: clone size, D gene, J gene, V gene, CDR3 DNA, CDR3 protein. The D gene is left open where the match is weak. Part of the rows lack a size; the others show once, few, many or a class for expanded clones.

-	TRBD2	TRBJ2-3	TRBV10-2	TGCGCCAGCAGTCCCGAGCTAGCGGGAACCACAGATACGCAGTATTTT	CASSPELAGTTDTQYF
-	TRBD1	TRBJ2-4	TRBV6-5	TGTGCCAGCAGTTACTCCCTAGGACAGGCAAGGGTGTACTTC	CASSYSLGQARVYF
-	-	TRBJ1-6	TRBV6-5	TGTGCCAGCAGTTACGTCAGGGGTAAAGGTTCACCCCTCCACTTT	CASSYVRGKGSPLHF
-	-	TRBJ1-4	TRBV28	TGTGCCAGCAGACCCTATACCGCAACTAATGAAAAACTGTTTTTT	CASRPYTATNEKLFF
-	TRBD2	TRBJ2-7	TRBV9	TGTGCCAGCAACCTGGCGGGGGGCTACGAGCAGTACTTC	CASNLAGGYEQYF
-	TRBD2	TRBJ2-5	TRBV2	TGTGCCAGCAGGTTCAATAGCGGGAGGGGAGAGACCCAGTACTTC	CASRFNSGRGETQYF
-	TRBD1	TRBJ1-4	TRBV5-1	TGCGCCAGCAGCTTACAGGACAGGGGTGATGAAAAACTGTTTTTT	CASSLQDRGDEKLFF
-	-	TRBJ2-7	TRBV7-8	TGTGCCAGCAGCCTATCATCCCACGAGCAGTACTTC	CASSLSSHEQYF
-	-	TRBJ2-4	TRBV28	TGTGCCAGCAGTTTGGCTGGAGGCTCCAAAAACATTCAGTACTTC	CASSLAGGSKNIQYF
-	-	TRBJ2-7	TRBV6-5	TGTGCCAGCAGTCCAGGGATTGGAGAGCAGTACTTC	CASSPGIGEQYF
-	-	TRBJ1-6	TRBV25-1	TGTGCCAGCAGGCAGCGACCGGGGGGGAACCATTCACCCCTCCACTTT	CASRQRPGGNHSPLHF
-	TRBD1	TRBJ1-2	TRBV5-8	TGTGCCAGCAGCTTGGTCGACAGGGTTAACTATGGCTACACCTTC	CASSLVDRVNYGYTF
once	TRBD2	TRBJ2-7	TRBV9	TGTGCCAGCAGCGTAGTTCCCCGGACTAGCGGGGGGGCCAGGAACGAGCAGTACTTC	CASSVVPRTSGGARNEQYF
-	TRBD2	TRBJ2-1	TRBV6-1	TGTGCCAGCAGACTCGGGGGGTCCTCCTACAATGAGCAGTTCTTC	CASRLGGSSYNEQFF
once	-	TRBJ2-2	TRBV6-6	TGTGCCAGCAGTTACGGGGGCAGGGGCGCCACCGGGGAGCTGTTTTTT	CASSYGGRGATGELFF
-	TRBD2	TRBJ2-2	TRBV19	TGTGCTTCAGAACTAGCGGTCCTCACCGGGGAGCTGTTTTTT	CASELAVLTGELFF
-	-	TRBJ1-1	TRBV5-1	TGCGCCAGCAGACCATCAAAGATAGTCGGGGGGCGGGACACTGAAGCTTTCTTT	CASRPSKIVGGRDTEAFF
-	TRBD1	TRBJ2-1	TRBV5-1	TGCGCCAGCAGCCCGGCCTCGACAGGGTACAATGAGCAGTTCTTC	CASSPASTGYNEQFF
once	-	TRBJ2-3	TRBV9	TGTGCCAGCAGCGTTGATAGCCCCACAGATACGCAGTATTTT	CASSVDSPTDTQYF
once	-	TRBJ2-1	TRBV7-9	TGTGCCAGCAGCCGACCCCTTTACAGGGAGGGGAACAATGAGCAGTTCTTC	CASSRPLYREGNNEQFF
-	-	TRBJ1-2	TRBV18	TGTGCCGGAACCCCACAGGGCGGCTATGGCTACACCTTC	CAGTPQGGYGYTF
once	-	TRBJ2-7	TRBV4-1	TGCGCCAGCAGCCAAGTACAGGGCATTTCCTACGAGCAGTACTTC	CASSQVQGISYEQYF
-	TRBD2	TRBJ2-1	TRBV9	TGTGCCAGCAGCGCTCCGGGACTAGCGGGGGGGAAGGGCGGGTACAATGAGCAGTTCTTC	CASSAPGLAGGKGGYNEQFF
-	-	TRBJ1-5	TRBV7-2	TGTGCCAGCAGCCTCGACAGGTTGCCCCAGCATTTT	CASSLDRLPQHF
-	TRBD2	TRBJ2-5	TRBV6-5	TGTGCCAGCAGGGGACTAGCGGGAGCAGGTCAGTACTTC	CASRGLAGAGQYF
-	-	TRBJ1-2	TRBV15	TGTGCCACCAGCAGAGGACAGGAGCCGAGTTCTAACTATGGCTACACCTTC	CATSRGQEPSSNYGYTF
-	-	TRBJ2-7	TRBV6-5	TGTGCCAGCAGTCGTCCGGGAACCTACGAGCAGTACTTC	CASSRPGTYEQYF
-	TRBD2	TRBJ2-5	TRBV9	TGTGCCAGCAGCGTAGATGCTAGCGGAGACCAAGAGACCCAGTACTTC	CASSVDASGDQETQYF
-	TRBD1	TRBJ2-3	TRBV11-3	TGTGCCAGCAGCCCCGGGGACAGGACTAGCACAGATACGCAGTATTTT	CASSPGDRTSTDTQYF
-	TRBD2	TRBJ2-1	TRBV5-1	TGCGCCAGCAGCTTCCGGGACTACGGTCTAAATGAGCAGTTCTTC	CASSFRDYGLNEQFF
-	TRBD2	TRBJ2-1	TRBV6-1	TGTGCCAGCAGTGAATTGACTAGCGGGGGGGCCTACAATGAGCAGTTCTTC	CASSELTSGGAYNEQFF
once	TRBD1	TRBJ1-1	TRBV10-1	TGCGCCAGCAGTGAACGGACAGGCTACACTGAAGCTTTCTTT	CASSERTGYTEAFF
-	-	TRBJ2-7	TRBV15	TGTGCCACCAGCATAGACAGGTATTCCTACGAGCAGTACTTC	CATSIDRYSYEQYF
-	-	TRBJ2-7	TRBV4-1	TGCGCCAGCAGTCCTGCGTCAGAGGCCTACGAGCAGTACTTC	CASSPASEAYEQYF
-	-	TRBJ2-2	TRBV29-1	TGCAGCGTTTCAAGGGGGTGGGACACCGGGGAGCTGTTTTTT	CSVSRGWDTGELFF
-	-	TRBJ1-4	TRBV11-2	TGTGCCAGCAGCTTAGATCTCGGCAGGTCCTATAATGAAAAACTGTTTTTT	CASSLDLGRSYNEKLFF
-	-	TRBJ2-7	TRBV11-2	TGTGCCAGCAGCTTTTCGGGGGAGACACGGTCCTACGAGCAGTACTTC	CASSFSGETRSYEQYF
-	-	TRBJ1-5	TRBV6-1	TGTGCCAGCAGTGAAGCAGAGGGTTGGGAGCCCCAGCATTTT	CASSEAEGWEPQHF
-	TRBD1	TRBJ1-1	TRBV5-4	TGTGCCAGCAGCTTAGGGGGCCCTGAAGCTTTCTTT	CASSLGGPEAFF
-	-	TRBJ2-2	TRBV6-4	TGTGCCAGCAGTGATCGTGACACCGGGGAGCTGTTTTTT	CASSDRDTGELFF
-	TRBD1	TRBJ1-5	TRBV10-2	TGCGCCAGCAGCGGACAGGGTTTACAGCCCCAGCATTTT	CASSGQGLQPQHF
-	TRBD1	TRBJ1-5	TRBV6-1	TGTGCCAGCTTGGGACAGGTTTATCAGCCCCAGCATTTT	CASLGQVYQPQHF
-	-	TRBJ2-7	TRBV6-9	TGTGCCAGCAGTTGTCCGTCAGGTACCTCCTACGAGCAGTACTTC	CASSCPSGTSYEQYF
-	-	TRBJ2-1	TRBV11-3	TGTGCCAGCAGCTTACGGGGGGCCCATGAGCAGTTCTTC	CASSLRGAHEQFF
-	-	TRBJ1-2	TRBV2	TGTGCCAGCAGTGTGAGTCAGGCGCGAGCCAACTATGGCTACACCTTC	CASSVSQARANYGYTF
-	TRBD1	TRBJ1-5	TRBV5-6	TGTGCCAGCAGAAAACAGGGGGCTGGCAATCAGCCCCAGCATTTT	CASRKQGAGNQPQHF
-	-	TRBJ2-2	TRBV6-1	TGTGCCAGCAGTGAAGCGCCTCGTTTCGCGGTAACCGGGGAGCTGTTTTTT	CASSEAPRFAVTGELFF